The TCR beta chain described here comes from a study of post-analysis software for immune sequencing data. Built from TCR beta cDNA, the libraries had unique molecular identifiers in them. From around 1 to 10 million T cells, roughly 540,000 cDNA molecules were obtained. TCRdb reprocessed the PCR reads with MiXCR, giving one entry per CDR3 protein. The repertoire consists of 430,000 or so distinct CDR3 sequences, with about 39% occurring once and the leading ten covering less than 10%. Findings and caveats of the study: Normalized Chao1 diversity in multiple sclerosis patients fell significantly below that of controls. TRBV5-6, TRBV5-1 and TRBV20-1 belonged to a set of about 5 TRBV segments that were more frequent in patients than controls.

This clonotype showed up just once. Its antigen is as yet unknown. The germline V gene encodes CDR1 MGHDK and CDR2 SYGVNS. V trimming: 5 bases; J trimming: 7 bases; junction bases outside the gene matches: 8. This CDR3 is built from 14 residues. This TCR was recovered from a girl aged 2 to 9 with multiple sclerosis. Sequenced material: blood. The chain couples TRBV25-1 to TRBJ2-4; TRBD1 matches 7 bases. CDR3 sequence: CASSTDRVGNIQYF. The CDR3 DNA reads TGTGCCAGCAGTACCGACAGGGTCGGGAACATTCAGTACTTC.